This TCR beta chain derives from a study of OX40 agonist ivuxolimab in advanced cancers. About the research overall: In this trial design, patients received ivuxolimab intravenously at 0.01 to 10 mg/kg every 2 weeks. Three dose-escalation patients had partial responses: one with hepatocellular carcinoma and two with cutaneous melanoma.

This table comes from immunoSEQ multiplex PCR, and its TCRdb copy is limited to in-frame clones, with some not included. Of some 83,000 clones listed, 93% are singletons. Systemic immunosuppression or autoimmune disease history was grounds to exclude patients. Blood specimens came from baseline, cycle 4 day 1, and cycle 7 day 1. Sequences were derived from CD4+ or CD8+ T cells sorted from blood, sampled in a trial of the OX40 agonist ivuxolimab. This clonotype was sampled from an adult with an advanced solid tumor such as melanoma, head and neck, liver or kidney cancer.

CDR3 loop: CASRTGGPTDTQYF. The CDR3, as DNA: TGCGCCAGCAGAACCGGGGGGCCTACCGATACGCAGTATTTT. V and J are TRBV10-2 and TRBJ2-3; D might be TRBD2 (7 bases). The germline V gene has CDR1 WSHSY and CDR2 SAAADI. The CDR3 is 14 residues long. V was trimmed by 6 bases and J by 6 bases, leaving 16 bases between them.